The 14 T cell receptor beta chains below were found in one sample sequenced in a study of CD8+CD57+ T cells in acquired aplastic anemia. Both TCR beta VDJ combination and CDR3 sequence profiling were carried out. Genomic DNA was the template for this profiling. TCRdb re-called the reads through MiXCR, storing one row per CDR3 protein. The sample records fewer than 250,000 distinct CDR3 sequences, around 45% being singletons. Patients sequenced had flow cytometry evidence of CD8+CD57+ cell expansion. The sample was sorted CD4+, CD8+, or CD8+CD57+ T cells (not recorded which) from PBMCs. All receptors come from a human donor with aplastic anemia.

This chain connects TRBV4-1 to TRBJ2-7; 7 nucleotides match TRBD2. The CDR3 is 17 amino acids. With V trimmed by 0 bases and J by 1 base, 9 bases remained unmatched. Germline V lookup: CDR1 MGHRA, CDR2 YSYEKL. The CDR3 region has the DNA TGCGCCAGCAGCCAAGAGTATGCGGGAGCGGAATCCTACGAGCAGTACTTC. Its protein is CASSQEYAGAESYEQYF.

This sequence joins TRBV10-3 and TRBJ1-3; a weak D match, TRBD1 (6 bases). Germline assignment: CDR1 ENHRY and CDR2 SYGVKD. Deletions cut 6 bases from V and 0 bases from J, with 12 bases between. The CDR3 loop spans 15 amino acids. This CDR3 reads CAIRGTSSSGNTIYF. The DNA of the CDR3 is TGTGCCATCAGAGGGACATCGAGCTCTGGAAACACCATATATTTT.

V usage is TRBV7-9 and J usage is TRBJ1-2; the D gene is possibly TRBD1 (5 bases). Germline V CDR1 and CDR2: SEHNR, FQNEAQ (reference sequence). The V end lost 2 bases, the J end lost 3 bases, and 10 bases lay between the germline ends. The CDR3 covers 14 residues. The CDR3 DNA follows: TGTGCCAGCAGCTTAACGGGGCAGCACTATGGCTACACCTTC. Translation: CASSLTGQHYGYTF. The entire variable domain, with the rest obtained from reference TRBV7-9 and TRBJ1-2, is as follows: DTGVSQNPRHKITKRGQNVTFRCDPISEHNRLYWYRQTLGQGPEFLTYFQNEAQLEKSRLLSDRFSAERPKGSFSTLEIQRTEQGDSAMYLCASSLTGQHYGYTFGSGTRLTVV.

V usage is TRBV7-2 and J usage is TRBJ2-1; tentative D call: TRBD2 (5 bases). Germline CDR1 is SGHTA and CDR2 is FQGNSA. The CDR3 sequence is 14 residues long. V was clipped by 4 bases and J by 9 bases, with 16 bases between them. The DNA of the CDR3 is TGTGCCAGCAGCTCCGAACCTGAGGGCGCTGAGCAGTTCTTC. This translates into CASSSEPEGAEQFF.

The chain links TRBV7-9 to TRBJ2-5, with D maybe TRBD2 (6 bases). V shed 3 bases and J shed 10 bases, with 15 bases lying between them. Looked up from germline, CDR1 is SEHNR and CDR2 is FQNEAQ (reference sequence). The CDR3 covers 13 residues. CDR3 nucleotide sequence: TGTGCCAGCAGCTTTCTAGGTGCGGGGTACCAGTACTTC. This sequence encodes CASSFLGAGYQYF.

V gene TRBV10-3 combines with J gene TRBJ2-1; the D is unclear. V dropped 3 bases and J dropped 4 bases, with 22 bases sitting between them. The CDR3 contains 18 residues. CDR1 is ENHRY and CDR2 is SYGVKD in the germline V gene. CDR3 region: CAISDKRRQTWWYNEQFF. The CDR3 region has the DNA TGTGCCATCAGTGACAAGAGACGTCAGACATGGTGGTACAATGAGCAGTTCTTC.

This clonotype was detected many times. V usage is TRBV12-3 or TRBV12-4 and J usage is TRBJ2-3, with TRBD1 matching over 8 bases. This CDR3 region has 15 residues. After removal of 8 bases from V and 4 bases from J, the junction contained 11 bases not matched to a gene. The CDR3 DNA sequence: TGTGCCAGCTCCCCAACAGGGGGTAGCGCAGATACGCAGTATTTT. Its protein is CASSPTGGSADTQYF.

The V and J genes are TRBV6-6 and TRBJ2-5; D might be TRBD2 (6 bases). Germline V gene data show CDR1 as MNHNY and CDR2 as SVGAGI (reference sequence). The CDR3 spans 16 residues. V was shortened by 8 bases and J by 1 base, with 20 bases between the two germline ends. CDR3 amino acids: CASWPGDPYSQETQYF. CDR3 coding DNA: TGTGCCAGCTGGCCGGGGGATCCGTATAGCCAAGAGACCCAGTACTTC.

This clonotype was found many times. V gene TRBV29-1 combines with J gene TRBJ2-1; D call uncertain. The CDR3 is 14 amino acids. V shed 1 base and J shed 2 bases, with 9 bases lying between them. Germline V gene sequence: CDR1 SQVTM, CDR2 ANQGSEA. The CDR3 nucleotides are TGCAGCGTTGAAGGGAAGACGGCCTACAATGAGCAGTTCTTC. It codes for CSVEGKTAYNEQFF.

The chain is built from TRBV25-1 and TRBJ1-1; TRBD1 matches 7 bases. This CDR3 comprises 11 residues. CDR1 MGHDK and CDR2 SYGVNS come from the germline V gene. V shed 6 bases, J shed 7 bases, and the junction held 2 bases outside the gene matches. The DNA of the CDR3 is TGTGCCAGCAGGACAGGGAGTGAAGCTTTCTTT. It yields the protein CASRTGSEAFF.

This clonotype was detected a few times. The rearrangement uses TRBV10-3 and TRBJ2-7, with D perhaps being TRBD1 or TRBD2 (5 bases each). CDR3 length: 18 residues. V was pared by 3 bases and J by 3 bases, with 24 bases between. In germline, CDR1 is ENHRY, CDR2 SYGVKD. The CDR3 bases are TGTGCCATCAGTGACTCTTCCTTGGGGGTGACCCTAGGCTACGAGCAGTACTTC. Translated, it gives CAISDSSLGVTLGYEQYF.

The sample holds a few counts of this clonotype. The V gene is TRBV10-3, the J gene TRBJ2-5; D is undetermined. Trimming removed 5 bases at V and 2 bases at J, with 9 bases between. The CDR3 consists of 13 residues. The germline CDR1 and CDR2 sequences are ENHRY and SYGVKD. CDR3 amino acids: CAISPGIQETQYF. In DNA, the CDR3 is TGTGCCATCAGTCCAGGAATTCAAGAGACCCAGTACTTC.

CDR3 protein: CASSLAGTALSYNSPLHF. The CDR3 coding sequence is TGTGCCAGCAGCTTAGCAGGGACAGCCCTATCCTATAATTCACCCCTCCACTTT. This rearrangement joins TRBV7-8 to TRBJ1-6; the match to TRBD1 covers 7 bases. The germline CDR1 and CDR2 sequences are SGHVS and FQNEAQ. The CDR3 covers 18 residues. V was clipped by 0 bases and J by 1 base; unmatched bases: 6.

V and J are TRBV10-3 and TRBJ2-3; D is unresolved. In germline, CDR1 is ENHRY, CDR2 SYGVKD. The V and J ends lost 2 bases and 5 bases respectively, with 5 bases between them. This CDR3 is built from 12 residues. The CDR3 is CAISENQDTQYF. The CDR3 coding sequence is TGTGCCATCAGTGAGAATCAAGATACGCAGTATTTT.